This T cell receptor (beta chain) originates from a study of a mutant IDH1 vaccine in newly diagnosed glioma. Whole-study context: All eight of the vaccinations patients received fell in weeks 1, 3, 5, 7, 11, 15, 19 and 23. Treated patients had a mean age of approximately 40 years and a sex split that was roughly 60% male and 37.5% female. Study-wide points: Seemingly, pseudoprogression had no relation to changes in the top peripheral T cell clonotypes.

Turning to this clone: The target antigen is unknown.

The CDR3 covers 17 residues. V was shortened by 9 bases and J by 6 bases, with 26 bases between the two germline ends. Germline CDR1 is LNHDA and CDR2 is SQIVND (reference sequence). As for time point: week 23, last vaccination. A 20-mer mutant IDH1 peptide at 300 ug was injected subcutaneously with topical imiquimod. The assay was immunoSEQ multiplex PCR, and TCRdb's table has in-frame clones only and misses some. The data show over 40,000 clones, with under 80% seen just once and around 5.8% held by the top ten. The genes are TRBV19 and TRBJ2-2, with D tentatively TRBD1 (6 bases). The source was PBMCs, collected from a glioma patient whose treatment included an IDH1 peptide vaccine. The source of this sequence is a woman between 40 and 50 years old with glioma. Some clones in this sample may be carry-over from other donors' samples. The DNA of the CDR3 is TGTGCCAGCCGGGACAACCTCAAATCACGCTTTCCCGGGGAGCTGTTTTTT. This sequence encodes CASRDNLKSRFPGELFF.